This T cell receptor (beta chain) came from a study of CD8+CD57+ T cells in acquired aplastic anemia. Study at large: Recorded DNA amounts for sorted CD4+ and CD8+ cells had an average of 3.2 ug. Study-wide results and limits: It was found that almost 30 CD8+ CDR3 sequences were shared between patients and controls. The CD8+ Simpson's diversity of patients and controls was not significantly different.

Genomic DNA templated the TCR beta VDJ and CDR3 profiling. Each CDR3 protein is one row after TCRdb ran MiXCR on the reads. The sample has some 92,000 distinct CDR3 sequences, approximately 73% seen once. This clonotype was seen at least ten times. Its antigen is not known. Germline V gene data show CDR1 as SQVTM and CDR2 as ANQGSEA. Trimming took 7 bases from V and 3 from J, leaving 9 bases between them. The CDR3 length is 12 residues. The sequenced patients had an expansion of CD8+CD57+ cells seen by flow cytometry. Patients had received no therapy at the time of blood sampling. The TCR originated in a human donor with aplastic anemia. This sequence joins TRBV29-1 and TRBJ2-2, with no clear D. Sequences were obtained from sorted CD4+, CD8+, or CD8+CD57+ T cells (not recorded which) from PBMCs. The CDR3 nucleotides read TGCAGCGGGGGAAGGGACACCGGGGAGCTGTTTTTT. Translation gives CSGGRDTGELFF.